The rows below give T cell receptor beta chains drawn from one sample of a study of T cell responses to AZD1222 COVID-19 vaccine. Clones were read by immunoSEQ multiplex PCR, and TCRdb kept only the in-frame ones, dropping some. The data show some 150,000 clones, approximately 88% seen once. Sequenced here: peripheral blood, sampled on day 0 of MenACWY control vaccination. All receptors derive from an adult in good health. The conserved cysteine and the conserved F or W are not part of the CDR3 here.

CDR3 protein: ASSRAGTEYNEQF
V gene: TRBV18
J gene: TRBJ2-1

CDR3 protein: ASSQEDSYEQY
V gene: TRBV4-1
J gene: TRBJ2-7

CDR3 protein: ASSLEGGRGEKLF
V gene: TRBV5-1
J gene: TRBJ1-4

CDR3 protein: ASSLGLGTEAF
V gene: TRBV11-2
J gene: TRBJ1-1

CDR3 protein: ASSLDRALNTQY
V gene: TRBV5-6
J gene: TRBJ2-3

CDR3 protein: ASTHRGRTEAF
V gene: TRBV6-5
J gene: TRBJ1-1

CDR3 protein: ASSSGLAGGFNEQF
V gene: TRBV7-2
J gene: TRBJ2-1

CDR3 protein: ASGTDYEQY
V gene: TRBV12-5
J gene: TRBJ2-7

CDR3 protein: ASSSLAGLRTDTQY
V gene: TRBV7-2
J gene: TRBJ2-3

CDR3 protein: ASSFSGTEYNYGYT
V gene: TRBV7-9
J gene: TRBJ1-2

CDR3 protein: ASSLRDSGQF
V gene: TRBV7-3
J gene: TRBJ2-1

CDR3 protein: ASRAFAGRTYNSPLH
V gene: TRBV27
J gene: TRBJ1-6

CDR3 protein: ATGTDLGTQY
V gene: TRBV24-1
J gene: TRBJ2-3

CDR3 protein: ASSPVGDEQF
V gene: TRBV7-8
J gene: TRBJ2-1

CDR3 protein: SASSSSGRHEQY
V gene: TRBV20-1
J gene: TRBJ2-7

CDR3 protein: SASFGQGGTEAF
V gene: TRBV20-1
J gene: TRBJ1-1

CDR3 protein: ATSDPGTGSYEQY
V gene: TRBV24-1
J gene: TRBJ2-7

CDR3 protein: ASSYGATRDEKLF
V gene: TRBV6-2/TRBV6-3
J gene: TRBJ1-4

CDR3 protein: ASRQGLNEQY
V gene: TRBV28
J gene: TRBJ2-7

CDR3 protein: SVVTSGAPLEQY
V gene: TRBV29-1
J gene: TRBJ2-7

CDR3 protein: ASYGSHVNTEAF
V gene: TRBV18
J gene: TRBJ1-1

CDR3 protein: ASSLGLILSGNTIY
V gene: TRBV5-1
J gene: TRBJ1-3

CDR3 protein: SASRRGVLNTGELF
V gene: TRBV20-1
J gene: TRBJ2-2

CDR3 protein: AWSTPTSSSYEQY
V gene: TRBV30
J gene: TRBJ2-7

CDR3 protein: ASSRQVYEQY
V gene: TRBV2
J gene: TRBJ2-7

CDR3 protein: ASSFKGDTGELF
V gene: TRBV7-8
J gene: TRBJ2-2

CDR3 protein: ASSIGLTESNSPLH
V gene: TRBV19
J gene: TRBJ1-6

CDR3 protein: ASSQGTVGTGGGRETQY
V gene: TRBV4-1
J gene: TRBJ2-5

CDR3 protein: ASSPPRGGAEDHGYT
V gene: TRBV18
J gene: TRBJ1-2

CDR3 protein: ASSLNNQPQH
V gene: TRBV7-2
J gene: TRBJ1-5

CDR3 protein: ASSIALDRRNQPQH
V gene: TRBV19
J gene: TRBJ1-5

CDR3 protein: ASSFRGQGYGYT
V gene: TRBV6-2/TRBV6-3
J gene: TRBJ1-2

CDR3 protein: ATSDRQGAGNQPQH
V gene: TRBV24-1
J gene: TRBJ1-5

CDR3 protein: ASSIAPGSYEQY
V gene: TRBV19
J gene: TRBJ2-7

CDR3 protein: ASSSAQILNYGYT
V gene: TRBV5-4
J gene: TRBJ1-2

CDR3 protein: ASSQLRLAGPDYEQY
V gene: TRBV23-1
J gene: TRBJ2-7

CDR3 protein: AWTQKGRAYEQY
V gene: TRBV30
J gene: TRBJ2-7

CDR3 protein: ASSLSGHLSGNTIY
V gene: TRBV5-6
J gene: TRBJ1-3

CDR3 protein: ASSETSGGLLSRQY
V gene: TRBV9
J gene: TRBJ2-7

CDR3 protein: ASSRSLSGNTIY
V gene: TRBV4-2
J gene: TRBJ1-3

CDR3 protein: ASSLSWLKSYTDNYGYT
V gene: TRBV19
J gene: TRBJ1-2

CDR3 protein: ASSQAAGTNSPLH
V gene: TRBV4-3
J gene: TRBJ1-6

CDR3 protein: ASSQVRTGDYEQY
V gene: TRBV4-3
J gene: TRBJ2-7

CDR3 protein: ASSLDMTTEAF
V gene: TRBV28
J gene: TRBJ1-1

CDR3 protein: ASSDQGADSGYT
V gene: TRBV2
J gene: TRBJ1-2

CDR3 protein: ASSLSRGNTEAF
V gene: TRBV27
J gene: TRBJ1-1

CDR3 protein: ASSDPRGVYEQY
V gene: TRBV6-1
J gene: TRBJ2-7

CDR3 protein: ASSQELESGAF
V gene: TRBV4-2
J gene: TRBJ1-1

CDR3 protein: ASRPGQGYFYGYT
V gene: TRBV28
J gene: TRBJ1-2

CDR3 protein: ASSPRRGTDTEAF
V gene: TRBV7-2
J gene: TRBJ1-1

CDR3 protein: ASTLRGGPGETQY
V gene: TRBV7-3
J gene: TRBJ2-5

CDR3 protein: ASSLGAGSNYGELF
V gene: TRBV19
J gene: TRBJ2-2

CDR3 protein: ASFAGYT
V gene: TRBV19
J gene: TRBJ1-2

CDR3 protein: ASRFAGNTEAF
V gene: TRBV7-8
J gene: TRBJ1-1

CDR3 protein: ASSRASGRNNEQF
V gene: TRBV9
J gene: TRBJ2-1

CDR3 protein: ASSRVDSPEAF
V gene: TRBV5-4
J gene: TRBJ1-1

CDR3 protein: ASSARAEKLF
V gene: TRBV18
J gene: TRBJ1-4

CDR3 protein: ATSRGGGSPLH
V gene: TRBV15
J gene: TRBJ1-6

CDR3 protein: ASSPDRGSNSPLH
V gene: TRBV5-6
J gene: TRBJ1-6